The subject of this entry is one TCR beta chain. Some clones are missing from TCRdb's copy, which holds only in-frame ones; the method was immunoSEQ multiplex PCR. The table records more than 400,000 clones, 95% to 96% of them present only once. The sample is drawn from a study of shared clonotypes between healthy human individuals. The receptor was derived from a woman younger than 45 in good health. Sequencing used naive CD4+ T cells sorted from blood. Subset specified: CD45RA+ positively selected.

The CDR3 protein is CAISEGGKGGYTF. CDR3 in DNA: TGTGCCATCAGTGAAGGGGGTAAGGGGGGCTACACCTTC. The genes are TRBV10-3 and TRBJ1-2; D might be TRBD1 (6 bases). The CDR3 spans 13 residues. Germline V gene data show CDR1 as ENHRY and CDR2 as SYGVKD. Trimming pared 3 bases from V and 8 bases from J, leaving 13 bases between.